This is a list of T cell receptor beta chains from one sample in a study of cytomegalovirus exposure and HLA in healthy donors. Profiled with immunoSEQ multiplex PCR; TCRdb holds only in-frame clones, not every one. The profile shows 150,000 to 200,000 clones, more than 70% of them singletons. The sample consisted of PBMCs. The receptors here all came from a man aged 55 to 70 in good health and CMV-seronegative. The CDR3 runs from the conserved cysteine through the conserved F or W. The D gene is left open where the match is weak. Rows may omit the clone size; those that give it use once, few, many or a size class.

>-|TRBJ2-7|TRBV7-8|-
CASSLPGQTYEQYF
TGTGCCAGCAGCTTACCGGGACAAACCTACGAGCAGTACTTC
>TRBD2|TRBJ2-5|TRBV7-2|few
CASSFKREGQETQYF
TGTGCCAGCAGCTTCAAGCGGGAGGGCCAAGAGACCCAGTACTTC
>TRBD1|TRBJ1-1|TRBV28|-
CASSWDREAFF
TGTGCCAGCAGTTGGGACAGGGAAGCTTTCTTT
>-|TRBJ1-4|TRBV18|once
CASSPPGGDEKLFF
TGTGCCAGCTCACCACCGGGCGGGGATGAAAAACTGTTTTTT
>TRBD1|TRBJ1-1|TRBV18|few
CASSPETGRNTEAFF
TGTGCCAGCTCACCCGAGACAGGGAGGAACACTGAAGCTTTCTTT
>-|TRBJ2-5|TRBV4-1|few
CASSQDPSSGSIVETQYF
TGCGCCAGCAGCCAAGATCCAAGCTCCGGGAGCATTGTAGAGACCCAGTACTTC
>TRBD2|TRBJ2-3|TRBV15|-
CAIGRSGGESDTQYF
TGTGCCATAGGAAGAAGCGGGGGGGAGTCGGATACGCAGTATTTT
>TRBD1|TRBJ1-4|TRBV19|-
CASNRGQGNEKLFF
TGTGCCAGTAACAGGGGGCAAGGGAATGAAAAACTGTTTTTT
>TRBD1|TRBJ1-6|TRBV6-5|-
CASSDRRGASPLHF
TGTGCCAGCAGTGACCGCAGGGGGGCTTCACCCCTCCACTTT
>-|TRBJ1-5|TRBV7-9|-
CSSSVGNQPQHF
TGTTCCAGCAGCGTCGGCAATCAGCCCCAGCATTTT
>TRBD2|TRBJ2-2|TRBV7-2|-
CASIRGVAGELFF
TGTGCCAGCATCCGGGGGGTAGCCGGGGAGCTGTTTTTT
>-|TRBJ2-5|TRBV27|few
CASSLSDLSGTQYF
TGTGCCAGCAGTTTATCGGACTTATCGGGGACCCAGTACTTC
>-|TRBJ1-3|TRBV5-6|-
CASSFVRVGNTIYF
TGTGCCAGCAGCTTCGTGCGCGTGGGAAACACCATATATTTT
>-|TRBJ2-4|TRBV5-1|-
CARAATATEGAHKNIQYF
TGCGCCAGGGCAGCGACAGCGACTGAAGGGGCTCACAAAAACATTCAGTACTTC
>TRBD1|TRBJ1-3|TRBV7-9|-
CASSLRGLSGNTIYF
TGTGCCAGCAGCTTAAGGGGGCTCTCTGGAAACACCATATATTTT
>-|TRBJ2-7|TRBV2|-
CASSPPPGSYEQYF
TGTGCCAGCAGCCCCCCCCCGGGATCCTACGAGCAGTACTTC
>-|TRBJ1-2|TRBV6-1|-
CASSEGRQSAYTF
TGTGCCAGCAGTGAAGGAAGACAGAGTGCCTACACCTTC
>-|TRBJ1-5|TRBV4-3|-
CASSHRYDSNQPQHF
TGCGCCAGCAGCCACCGCTATGATAGCAATCAGCCCCAGCATTTT
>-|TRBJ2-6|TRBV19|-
CASTAHHGPSSGANVLTF
TGTGCCAGTACCGCCCACCATGGCCCTAGCTCTGGGGCCAACGTCCTGACTTTC
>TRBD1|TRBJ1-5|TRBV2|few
CASSERTGGSRQPQHF
TGTGCCAGCAGTGAAAGGACAGGGGGCTCCAGGCAGCCCCAGCATTTT
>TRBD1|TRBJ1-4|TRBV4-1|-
CASSQDWTGEMGEKLFF
TGCGCCAGCAGCCAAGATTGGACAGGGGAAATGGGTGAAAAACTGTTTTTT
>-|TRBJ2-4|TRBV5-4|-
CASSFDLARENIQYF
TGTGCCAGCAGCTTCGATCTCGCTAGAGAAAACATTCAGTACTTC
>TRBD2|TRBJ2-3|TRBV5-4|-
CALTGGGADYTQYF
TGTGCCTTAACTGGCGGGGGGGCTGACTATACGCAGTATTTT
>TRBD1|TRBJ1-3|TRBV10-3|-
CAIRTGSSGNTIYF
TGTGCCATCAGGACAGGGAGCTCTGGAAACACCATATATTTT
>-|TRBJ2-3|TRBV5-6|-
CASSPRWGADTQYF
TGTGCCAGCAGCCCACGTTGGGGGGCAGATACGCAGTATTTT
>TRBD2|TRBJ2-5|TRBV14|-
CASSQGKLAGGRGETQYF
TGTGCCAGCAGCCAAGGAAAACTAGCGGGTGGCCGGGGAGAGACCCAGTACTTC
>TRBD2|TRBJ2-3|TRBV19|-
CASSMGGGAVDTQYF
TGTGCCAGTAGTATGGGCGGGGGGGCCGTAGATACGCAGTATTTT
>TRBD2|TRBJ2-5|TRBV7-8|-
CASSLARTSGTPGETQYF
TGTGCCAGCAGCTTAGCCCGGACTAGCGGGACCCCGGGGGAGACCCAGTACTTC
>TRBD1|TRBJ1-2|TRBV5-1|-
CASSLGTGNYGYTF
TGCGCCAGCAGCTTGGGGACAGGAAACTATGGCTACACCTTC
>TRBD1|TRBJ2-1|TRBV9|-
CASSVDLTGVAKEQFF
TGTGCCAGCAGCGTAGATCTAACAGGGGTGGCTAAAGAGCAGTTCTTC
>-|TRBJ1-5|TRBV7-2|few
CASSTGEEQPQHF
TGTGCCAGCAGTACCGGGGAAGAACAGCCCCAGCATTTT
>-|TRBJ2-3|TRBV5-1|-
CASRFGDTQYF
TGCGCCAGCAGGTTCGGGGATACGCAGTATTTT
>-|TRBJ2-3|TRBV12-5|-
CASGRDTDTQYF
TGTGCTAGTGGAAGAGACACAGATACGCAGTATTTT
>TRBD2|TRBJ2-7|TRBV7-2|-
CASSSGTSAQEQYF
TGTGCCAGCAGCTCCGGGACTAGCGCTCAAGAGCAGTACTTC
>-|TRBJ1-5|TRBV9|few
CASSVGLSPGPQHF
TGTGCCAGCAGCGTAGGTCTCTCCCCGGGGCCCCAGCATTTT
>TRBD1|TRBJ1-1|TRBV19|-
CASRLGQGWAFF
TGTGCCAGTAGACTTGGACAGGGATGGGCTTTCTTT
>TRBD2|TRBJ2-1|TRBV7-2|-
CASSLSGGFTYNEQFF
TGTGCCAGCAGCTTAAGCGGGGGTTTTACCTACAATGAGCAGTTCTTC
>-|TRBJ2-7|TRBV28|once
CASTNSGVRGFYEQYF
TGTGCCAGCACCAACTCAGGGGTGAGAGGGTTCTACGAGCAGTACTTC
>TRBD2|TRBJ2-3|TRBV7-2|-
CASSLVGQRGAGTDTQYF
TGTGCCAGCAGCTTAGTCGGGCAGCGGGGGGCGGGCACAGATACGCAGTATTTT
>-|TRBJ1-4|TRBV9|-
CASSAQGTTNEKLFF
TGTGCCAGCAGCGCCCAGGGGACAACTAATGAAAAACTGTTTTTT
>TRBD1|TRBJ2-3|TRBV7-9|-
CASKKLGGDRTTDTQYF
TGTGCCAGCAAAAAGTTGGGTGGGGACAGGACCACAGATACGCAGTATTTT
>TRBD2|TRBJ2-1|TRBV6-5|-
CASRSSGGLEQFF
TGTGCCAGCAGGAGTAGCGGGGGCCTTGAGCAGTTCTTC
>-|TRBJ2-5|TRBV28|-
CASSLIQGTGTTQETQYF
TGTGCCAGCAGTCTTATACAGGGAACAGGGACTACACAAGAGACCCAGTACTTC
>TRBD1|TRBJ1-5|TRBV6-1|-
CASSGQGFFSNQPQHF
TGTGCCAGCAGTGGACAGGGGTTTTTTAGCAATCAGCCCCAGCATTTT
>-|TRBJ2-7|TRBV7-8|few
CASSLRGYEQYF
TGTGCCAGCAGCCTCAGGGGCTACGAGCAGTACTTC
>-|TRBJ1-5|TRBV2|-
CASKTNSNQPQHF
TGTGCCAGCAAGACAAATAGCAATCAGCCCCAGCATTTT
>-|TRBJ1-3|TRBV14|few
CASSPTKGYAGNTIYF
TGTGCCAGCAGCCCAACGAAGGGGTATGCTGGAAACACCATATATTTT
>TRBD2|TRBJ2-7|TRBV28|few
CASLKPRGPSGTYEQYF
TGTGCCAGCCTCAAACCCCGGGGGCCTAGCGGGACTTACGAGCAGTACTTC
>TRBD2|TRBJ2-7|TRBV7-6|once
CASSRDYGAHEQYF
TGTGCCAGCAGCCGGGACTACGGGGCTCACGAGCAGTACTTC
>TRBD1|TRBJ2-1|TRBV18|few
CASSRPGQGTSSYNEQFF
TGTGCCAGCTCCAGGCCGGGACAGGGAACAAGCTCCTACAATGAGCAGTTCTTC